This T cell receptor (beta chain) was observed in a study of cytotoxic CD8 clonotypes in ibrutinib-treated CLL. Study summary: Samples showed on average about 260,000 productive templates and over 80,000 productive rearrangements. Study-level points and caveats: Sampling schedules were unmatched across sustained-remission and progressing patients. Baseline levels were approached again at progression, after clonality had risen at ibrutinib response.

Sequenced by immunoSEQ multiplex PCR; TCRdb stores in-frame clones only, minus some. The sample contains roughly 190,000 clones, roughly 72% of which appear only once. CDR3 length: 12 residues. Deletions cut 4 bases from V and 7 bases from J, with 8 bases between. Germline CDR1 and CDR2: LNHNV and YYDKDF (reference sequence). Genomic DNA (roughly 2.2 micrograms) was obtained from cryopreserved PBMCs for construction of TCR beta libraries. As regards this clone: Its antigen is not identified.

The chain couples TRBV15 to TRBJ2-1, with D tentatively TRBD1 (6 bases). This TCR was recovered from a human donor with chronic lymphocytic leukemia. The sequencing used PBMCs, collected after 24 months of ibrutinib treatment. The CDR3 bases are TGTGCCACCAGCAAGGGGGTAAATGAGCAGTTCTTC. Translating it yields CATSKGVNEQFF.